A selection of T cell receptor beta chains follows, all from one sample in a study of control samples from healthy donors and cancer patients. The data were produced by immunoSEQ multiplex PCR, yet TCRdb's version contains in-frame clones alone and is incomplete. The table includes approximately 140,000 clones, roughly 90% detected once. The sample comprised PBMCs. The receptors come from a man between 50 and 59 years old with head and neck cancer. The CDR3 runs from the conserved cysteine through the conserved F or W.

v_call | cdr3_aa
TRBV4-1 | CASSQRWGENTEAFF
TRBV2 | CASIDRGVNTEAFF
TRBV19 | CASSIEDSGVGYEQYF
TRBV6-5 | CASSFGQGYQPQHF
TRBV7-9 | CASSPGLFGNSPLHF
TRBV14 | CASSQSDFKTQYF
TRBV10-3 | CASRGGAGEQYF
TRBV24-1 | CATSDLSGTSTDTQYF
TRBV28 | CASLRGRGEQYF
TRBV29-1 | CSVWTGGNTEAFF